This T cell receptor (beta chain) comes out of a study of T-cell reconstitution after alpha-beta-depleted transplantation in children. Germline V gene data show CDR1 as SGHDN and CDR2 as FVKESK. CDR3 length equals 14 residues. The V end was cut by 3 bases, the J end by 8 bases, with 14 bases between. Molecular barcoding with unique molecular identifiers was used for the TCRbeta library. TCRdb re-derived calls from the PCR reads in MiXCR, one entry per CDR3 protein. The sample lists 500,000 or so distinct CDR3 sequences; approximately 32% were seen once. The sequence came from a human donor who donated a stem cell graft to a child with aplastic anemia. Sequences were derived from PBMCs from the stem cell graft donor, sampled from the stem cell graft. V usage is TRBV14 and J usage is TRBJ2-4, with D perhaps matching TRBD2 (5 bases). This CDR3 is CASSQERLSDIQYF. DNA of the CDR3: TGTGCCAGCAGCCAGGAGCGGTTGTCGGACATTCAGTACTTC. Looking up the rest from reference TRBV14 and TRBJ2-4 gives the full variable domain: EAGVTQFPSHSVIEKGQTVTLRCDPISGHDNLYWYRRVMGKEIKFLLHFVKESKQDESGMPNNRFLAERTGGTYSTLKVQPAELEDSGVYFCASSQERLSDIQYFGAGTRLSVL.